This entry concerns a single TCR beta chain. Its specificity is not known. PCR was performed using 60 Vbeta and 13 Jbeta primers. Generated by immunoSEQ multiplex PCR, the TCRdb table keeps only in-frame clones and is missing some. The sample lists approximately 140,000 clones, 70% to 80% occurring once. These data originate in a study of cytomegalovirus exposure and HLA in healthy donors. Findings and limits, study-wide: The only immune exposure information that was available was CMV serostatus. Prediction of most subjects' HLA-A and HLA-B alleles by TCR beta sequences was reportedly accurate. A later analysis, which compared TCR beta chains of equal frequency, found the HLA-associated ones more clonally expanded.

Germline V CDR1 and CDR2: SGHVS, FNYEAQ. The CDR3 runs to 11 residues. With 10 bases removed from V and 10 bases from J, the gap between germline ends came to 14 bases. The study sampled nominally healthy donors, though unrecorded immune exposures were likely. This receptor was identified in a human donor in good health. This chain uses TRBV7-6 with TRBJ2-1, with D possibly matching TRBD1 (6 bases). The sample comprised PBMCs. The CDR3 loop reads CATSSTGEQFF. As DNA, the CDR3 is TGTGCCACTTCCTCAACAGGGGAGCAGTTCTTC.